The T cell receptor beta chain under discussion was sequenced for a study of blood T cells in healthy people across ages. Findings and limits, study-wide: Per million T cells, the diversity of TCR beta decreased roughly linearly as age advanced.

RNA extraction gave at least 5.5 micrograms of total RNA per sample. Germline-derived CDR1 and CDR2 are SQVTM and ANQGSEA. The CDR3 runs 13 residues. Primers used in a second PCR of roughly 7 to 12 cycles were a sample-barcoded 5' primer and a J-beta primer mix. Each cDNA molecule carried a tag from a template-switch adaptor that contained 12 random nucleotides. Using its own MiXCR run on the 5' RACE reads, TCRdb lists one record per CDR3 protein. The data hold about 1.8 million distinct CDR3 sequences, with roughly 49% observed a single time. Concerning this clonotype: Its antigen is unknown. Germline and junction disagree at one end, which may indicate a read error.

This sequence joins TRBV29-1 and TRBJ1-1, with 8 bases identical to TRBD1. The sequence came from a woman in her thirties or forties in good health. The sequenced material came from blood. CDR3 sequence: CSVATGGNTGAFF. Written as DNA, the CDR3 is TGCAGCGTAGCCACAGGGGGTAACACTGGAGCTTTCTTT. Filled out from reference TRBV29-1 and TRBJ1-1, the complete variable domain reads SAVISQKPSRDICQRGTSLTIQCQVDSQVTMMFWYRQQPGQSLTLIATANQGSEATYESGFVIDKFPISRPNLTFSTLTVSNMSPEDSSIYLCSVATGGNTGAFFGQGTRLTVV.